Shown below are 27 T cell receptor beta chains from a single sample sequenced in a study of technical replicates of blood from a few donors. Clones were sequenced by immunoSEQ multiplex PCR, and TCRdb holds only the in-frame ones, with some missing. The repertoire includes around 62,000 clones, 95% to 98% of them detected once, and roughly 0.15% sits in the top ten. Sequenced input: T cells isolated from PBMCs. The receptors shown here come from a human donor in good health.

This chain uses TRBV27 with TRBJ1-1; D is perhaps TRBD1 (5 bases). The CDR3 consists of 12 residues. The V gene's germline CDR1 is MNHEY and CDR2 SMNVEV (reference sequence). Trimming left V 5 bases short and J 10 bases short, with 14 bases between. As DNA, the CDR3 is TGTGCCAGCAGTCGCCTGACCGGGGGAGCTTTCTTT. The encoded protein is CASSRLTGGAFF.

V is TRBV15 and J is TRBJ1-2; D perhaps matches TRBD1 (5 bases). Germline V gives CDR1 LNHNV, CDR2 YYDKDF (reference sequence). The CDR3 runs to 15 residues. The germline V and J ends were trimmed by 0 bases and 6 bases, with 14 bases remaining between them. The chain's CDR3 is CATSRDSGGRDGYTF. The CDR3 region has the DNA TGTGCCACCAGCAGAGATTCGGGCGGCAGGGATGGCTACACCTTC.

The chain employs TRBV29-1 and TRBJ1-1, with D perhaps matching TRBD1 (6 bases). The germline V and J ends were trimmed by 4 bases and 5 bases, with 17 bases remaining between them. Germline V gene data show CDR1 as SQVTM and CDR2 as ANQGSEA. The CDR3 loop spans 14 amino acids. Here the CDR3 reads CSVGRGTMGTEAFF. The CDR3 DNA follows: TGCAGCGTTGGGCGGGGGACAATGGGGACTGAAGCTTTCTTT.

The rearrangement uses TRBV4-2 and TRBJ1-1, with TRBD1 identical over 7 bases. Germline V gene data show CDR1 as LGHNA and CDR2 as YNFKEQ. The junction had 12 bases not matched to a gene; V was cut back by 1 base and J by 7 bases. This CDR3 region has 16 residues. CDR3 nucleotides: TGTGCCAGCAGCCAAGGAATGACAGGGTTAGCGTTTGAAGCTTTCTTT. Residues: CASSQGMTGLAFEAFF.

V is TRBV18 and J is TRBJ2-1; 8 positions match TRBD2. The CDR3 has 15 amino acids. J lost 6 bases, V lost 5 bases, and 9 bases had no gene match. Germline assignment: CDR1 KGHSH and CDR2 LQKENI. The CDR3 bases are TGTGCCAGCTCATCAGGCTCGGGGGGGCTCAATGAGCAGTTCTTC. This encodes CASSSGSGGLNEQFF.

V gene TRBV2 combines with J gene TRBJ2-5, with D uncertain. Trimming removed 4 bases from V and 1 base from J, with 7 bases in between. From germline, CDR1 is SNHLY and CDR2 FYNNEI. This CDR3 spans 13 amino acids. CDR3 DNA: TGTGCCAGCAGTGTTAATAGCCAAGAGACCCAGTACTTC. Its translation is CASSVNSQETQYF.

The chain joins TRBV6-1 to TRBJ2-7, with a weak D call TRBD1 (6 bases). The germline CDR1 and CDR2 sequences are MNHNS and SASEGT. Trimming took off 2 bases at V and 2 bases at J, with 13 bases between the two ends. The CDR3 sequence is 15 residues long. DNA for the CDR3: TGTGCCAGCAGTGAATGGGACACAGGGCCCTACGAGCAGTACTTC. As protein: CASSEWDTGPYEQYF.

This chain joins TRBV28 and TRBJ1-1, with 9 bases identical to TRBD1. The V and J ends lost 5 bases and 2 bases, in that order; junction bases with no gene match: 6. CDR1 and CDR2 (germline): MDHEN, SYDVKM. The CDR3 is 15 residues long. The CDR3 reads CASSAGTGINTEAFF. Here the CDR3 DNA reads TGTGCCAGCAGTGCCGGGACAGGGATAAACACTGAAGCTTTCTTT.

This chain connects TRBV2 to TRBJ2-7, with a weak D call TRBD2 (7 bases). CDR1 is SNHLY, CDR2 FYNNEI, per germline. This CDR3 comprises 15 residues. The V gene lost 2 bases and the J gene lost 0 bases, with 11 bases spanning the gap. CDR3 sequence reads: CASSEIGGGSYEQYF. The DNA for the CDR3 is TGTGCCAGCAGTGAAATAGGGGGGGGCTCCTACGAGCAGTACTTC.

The chain links TRBV29-1 to TRBJ2-7; TRBD1 matches at 7 bases. The CDR3 is 14 amino acids. V lost 7 bases and J lost 0; bases outside the gene matches: 9. Germline CDR1 reads SQVTM; CDR2 reads ANQGSEA. The CDR3 sequence: CSALGQESSYEQYF. In DNA form, the CDR3 reads TGCAGCGCATTAGGACAGGAGAGCTCCTACGAGCAGTACTTC.

The chain uses TRBV19 and TRBJ2-7, with 8 bases fitting TRBD1. The V gene end was trimmed by 5 bases and the J gene end by 5 bases; junction bases not matched to a gene: 11. Germline CDR1 LNHDA, CDR2 SQIVND (reference sequence). There are 15 residues in the CDR3. The CDR3 spells CASSLPRQGLNEQYF. CDR3 bases: TGTGCCAGTAGTTTGCCCAGACAGGGGCTCAACGAGCAGTACTTC.

In this sample, this clone turned up once. The rearrangement joins TRBV11-2 to TRBJ1-6, with no clear D. This CDR3 is 15 amino acids long. V lost 5 bases and J lost 8, with 16 bases in between. The germline V gene encodes CDR1 SGHAT and CDR2 FQNNGV. CDR3 sequence (DNA): TGTGCCAGCAGCCTGACACCGAATATGGATTCACCCCTCCACTTT. Translating gives CASSLTPNMDSPLHF.

The genes are TRBV5-6 and TRBJ2-3; TRBD2 matches 15 bases. Germline assignment: CDR1 SGHDT and CDR2 YYEEEE. Germline trimming cut 4 bases from V and 7 bases from J; bases unmatched to any gene: 13. The CDR3 has 18 amino acids. This chain's CDR3 is CASSLPGTSGRLRHTQYF. The CDR3 bases are TGTGCCAGCAGCCTCCCAGGGACTAGCGGGAGGTTGCGGCATACGCAGTATTTT.

The rearrangement links TRBV5-1 to TRBJ2-7; 7 nucleotides agree with TRBD2. V trimming: 1 base; J trimming: 2 bases; junction bases outside the gene matches: 6. CDR1 and CDR2 (germline): SGHRS, YFSETQ. The CDR3 spans 15 residues. The CDR3 region has the DNA TGCGCCAGCAGCTTGCGGCGGGAGTTCACCTACGAGCAGTACTTC. Its translation is CASSLRREFTYEQYF. The whole variable domain, remainder taken from reference TRBV5-1 and TRBJ2-7, is KAGVTQTPRYLIKTRGQQVTLSCSPISGHRSVSWYQQTPGQGLQFLFEYFSETQRNKGNFPGRFSGRQFSNSRSEMNVSTLELGDSALYLCASSLRREFTYEQYFGPGTRLTVT.

The chain has TRBV11-2 and TRBJ2-1, with 13 nucleotides matching TRBD2. From germline, CDR1 is SGHAT and CDR2 FQNNGV. The junction had 5 bases not matched to a gene; V was cut back by 5 bases and J by 7 bases. The CDR3 length is 15 residues. In nucleotides, the CDR3 is TGTGCCAGCAGCATGGGGACTAGCGGGGCAAATGAGCAGTTCTTC. It translates to CASSMGTSGANEQFF.

The chain is built from TRBV11-2 and TRBJ2-1; 11 nucleotides agree with TRBD2. The germline V gene has CDR1 SGHAT and CDR2 FQNNGV. The CDR3 totals 16 residues. The J segment lost 6 bases and the V segment lost 5 bases, leaving 9 bases of the junction unmatched. As DNA, the CDR3 is TGTGCCAGCAGCCGATATGGGACTAGCGGCAGCAATGAGCAGTTCTTC. The encoded protein is CASSRYGTSGSNEQFF.

V gene TRBV5-1 combines with J gene TRBJ2-3; possibly TRBD2 for D (5 bases). V was shortened by 1 base and J by 6 bases, with 12 bases between the two germline ends. CDR1 is SGHRS and CDR2 is YFSETQ in the germline V gene. CDR3 size: 14 residues. The CDR3 nucleotides read TGCGCCAGCAGCTTGAGGACTTACTCGGATACGCAGTATTTT. Protein: CASSLRTYSDTQYF. The full variable domain, with the rest looked up from reference TRBV5-1 and TRBJ2-3, is KAGVTQTPRYLIKTRGQQVTLSCSPISGHRSVSWYQQTPGQGLQFLFEYFSETQRNKGNFPGRFSGRQFSNSRSEMNVSTLELGDSALYLCASSLRTYSDTQYFGPGTRLTVL.

The chain carries TRBV19 and TRBJ2-2; 8 bases align to TRBD2. Germline assignment: CDR1 LNHDA and CDR2 SQIVND (reference sequence). The CDR3 covers 14 residues. V was pared by 9 bases and J by 2 bases, with 5 bases of the junction left unmatched. CDR3 nucleotides: TGTGCCAGGAGGACTAGCACAAACACCGGGGAGCTGTTTTTT. Its translation is CARRTSTNTGELFF.

CDR3 in amino acids: CASSYSANEQFF. In nucleotides, the CDR3 is TGTGCCAGCAGTTACTCGGCCAATGAGCAGTTCTTC. This chain joins TRBV6-6 and TRBJ2-1, with unresolved D. CDR1 and CDR2 from the germline V gene are MNHNY and SVGAGI (reference sequence). The CDR3 is 12 residues long. V lost 0 bases and J 6 bases, leaving 3 bases between the germline ends.

The chain joins TRBV7-9 to TRBJ2-5; TRBD2 matches 7 bases. This CDR3 is 16 amino acids long. V was clipped by 5 bases and J by 4 bases; unmatched bases: 13. The V gene's germline CDR1 is SEHNR and CDR2 FQNEAQ (reference sequence). The CDR3, as DNA: TGTGCCAGCAGCCCCTGGGTTGAGCGGGGATCAGAGACCCAGTACTTC. It yields the protein CASSPWVERGSETQYF. The full variable domain, its missing parts supplied by reference TRBV7-9 and TRBJ2-5, is DTGVSQNPRHKITKRGQNVTFRCDPISEHNRLYWYRQTLGQGPEFLTYFQNEAQLEKSRLLSDRFSAERPKGSFSTLEIQRTEQGDSAMYLCASSPWVERGSETQYFGPGTRLLVL.

The rearrangement links TRBV4-1 to TRBJ2-7, with a possible D match to TRBD1 (5 bases). Germline CDR1 MGHRA, CDR2 YSYEKL. Trimming cost V 0 bases and J 2 bases, with 8 bases left between them. This CDR3 contains 14 residues. The CDR3 DNA follows: TGCGCCAGCAGCCAAGATCCAGGGACCTACGAGCAGTACTTC. Protein sequence: CASSQDPGTYEQYF.

V usage is TRBV18 and J usage is TRBJ2-3; the match to TRBD2 covers 10 bases. The V segment lost 8 bases and the J segment 14 bases; nucleotides outside the gene matches: 16. Per the germline V gene, CDR1 is KGHSH and CDR2 is LQKENI. CDR3 length: 14 amino acids. The CDR3 DNA follows: TGTGCCAGCGCGGACGGGACTAGCGTCTTCCTCCCGTATTTT. Its translation is CASADGTSVFLPYF.

V is TRBV6-4 and J is TRBJ1-1, with D maybe TRBD1 (5 bases). The germline CDR1 and CDR2 sequences are MRHNA and SNTAGT. The V end was cut by 5 bases, the J end by 6 bases, with 7 bases between. This CDR3 spans 11 amino acids. The CDR3 region has the DNA TGTGCCAGCAGTACAGGATCTGAAGCTTTCTTT. It encodes CASSTGSEAFF.

The gene calls are TRBV9 and TRBJ1-1; D not certain. CDR1 is SGDLS, CDR2 YYNGEE, per germline. V was trimmed by 1 base and J by 4 bases, leaving 11 bases between them. The CDR3 runs 14 residues. CDR3 sequence reads: CASSVTGRGTEAFF. CDR3 DNA sequence: TGTGCCAGCAGCGTAACGGGAAGAGGCACTGAAGCTTTCTTT.

This sequence joins TRBV7-2 and TRBJ1-2; a weak D match, TRBD1 (5 bases). Per germline, CDR1 SGHTA and CDR2 FQGNSA. V was pared by 1 base and J by 3 bases, with 9 bases between. The CDR3 loop spans 14 amino acids. The CDR3 nucleotides read TGTGCCAGCAGCTTAGGTGGGGCTTACTATGGCTACACCTTC. This codes for CASSLGGAYYGYTF.

This clone was seen only once. This chain joins TRBV6-1 and TRBJ2-5; 7 bases match TRBD1. The CDR3 length is 15 residues. Per the germline V gene, CDR1 is MNHNS and CDR2 is SASEGT. With 4 bases clipped from V and 2 bases from J, the junction kept 7 bases outside the gene matches. CDR3 nucleotides: TGTGCCAGCAGTGTAGGGGACAGCATACAAGAGACCCAGTACTTC. Translating it yields CASSVGDSIQETQYF.

The genes are TRBV28 and TRBJ2-7; the match to TRBD1 covers 8 bases. V lost 3 bases to trimming and J lost 1 base; unmatched junction nucleotides: 5. Germline CDR1 is MDHEN and CDR2 is SYDVKM. CDR3 length: 15 amino acids. In DNA form, the CDR3 reads TGTGCCAGCAGTTTGGGGCAGGGGGCTTCCTACGAGCAGTACTTC. Amino acid sequence: CASSLGQGASYEQYF.